This is a list of T cell receptor beta chains from one sample in a study of T cells in Graves' hyperthyroidism and ophthalmopathy. TCRdb redid the calling of the multiplex PCR reads with MiXCR, one entry per CDR3 protein. The table records about 350,000 distinct CDR3 sequences, 11% to 15% of them present only once. Source material: blood. Receptors were obtained from a woman aged 25 to 39 with Graves' hyperthyroidism. Both conserved end residues are part of each CDR3. D genes are given only for firm matches. Rows give clone size only sometimes, using once, few, many, or a class for an expanded clone.

TRBV5-4	NA	NA	14	TRBJ1-2	CASSLAASNYGYTF	TGTGCCAGCAGCTTGGCCGCATCTAACTATGGCTACACCTTC
TRBV11-2	NA	many	14	TRBJ2-3	CASSFMQGTDTQYF	TGTGCCAGCAGCTTTATGCAGGGCACAGATACGCAGTATTTT
TRBV6-1	NA	many	14	TRBJ1-6	CATSPGSYNSPLHF	TGTGCCACTAGTCCCGGCTCCTATAATTCACCCCTCCACTTT
TRBV5-1	TRBD2	NA	15	TRBJ2-3	CASSLSAGGSDTQYF	TGCGCCAGCAGCTTATCAGCGGGAGGATCAGATACGCAGTATTTT
TRBV7-9	NA	many	17	TRBJ1-4	CASSSGTPSYEDEKLFF	TGTGCCAGCAGCTCCGGGACACCGTCATATGAGGATGAAAAACTGTTTTTT
TRBV19	NA	NA	13	TRBJ1-2	CASTPTGTYGYTF	TGTGCCAGTACCCCGACCGGGACATATGGCTACACCTTC
TRBV11-2	NA	few	17	TRBJ2-2	CASSLEIGGWSTGELFF	TGTGCCAGCAGCTTAGAAATAGGCGGGTGGAGCACCGGGGAGCTGTTTTTT
TRBV28	TRBD2	many	15	TRBJ2-1	CASSLVAGVVNEQFF	TGTGCCAGCAGTTTAGTAGCGGGGGTCGTCAATGAGCAGTTCTTC
TRBV20-1	NA	NA	19	TRBJ2-3	CSARADPPRGRPRTDTQYF	TGCAGTGCTAGAGCCGACCCTCCGAGGGGACGGCCGCGGACAGATACGCAGTATTTT
TRBV12-3/TRBV12-4	TRBD1	many	14	TRBJ1-1	CASILTGLNTEAFF	TGTGCCAGCATTTTGACAGGGTTGAACACTGAAGCTTTCTTT
TRBV3-1	TRBD2	NA	16	TRBJ2-1	CASSQRGSGSYNEQFF	TGTGCCAGCAGCCAAAGAGGTAGCGGGAGTTACAATGAGCAGTTCTTC
TRBV6-5	NA	many	12	TRBJ1-1	CASSSGTSAAFF	TGTGCCAGCAGTTCGGGGACGTCGGCAGCTTTCTTT
TRBV28	TRBD1	many	14	TRBJ2-2	CASRGQSSTGELFF	TGTGCCAGCAGGGGACAGAGCTCCACCGGGGAGCTGTTTTTT
TRBV6-5	NA	many	15	TRBJ1-1	CASSYQRGWRTEAFF	TGTGCCAGCAGTTACCAGAGGGGTTGGAGGACTGAAGCTTTCTTT
TRBV7-8	NA	NA	18	TRBJ2-3	CASSLSLVRGGKRDTQYF	TGTGCCAGCAGCCTTAGTCTGGTCAGGGGAGGTAAAAGAGATACGCAGTATTTT
TRBV7-2	NA	NA	16	TRBJ2-7	CASSPRVRGTTGEQYF	TGTGCCAGCAGCCCCCGAGTGCGGGGGACAACTGGCGAGCAGTACTTC
TRBV12-3/TRBV12-4	NA	few	14	TRBJ2-7	CASSRGQMDYEQYF	TGTGCCAGCAGCCGGGGACAAATGGACTACGAGCAGTACTTC
TRBV12-5	TRBD2	many	15	TRBJ2-5	CASGTGLAGAETQYF	TGTGCTAGTGGTACGGGACTAGCGGGAGCAGAGACCCAGTACTTC
TRBV20-1	NA	NA	15	TRBJ2-5	CSARDNGISQETQYF	TGCAGTGCTAGAGACAACGGGATTTCACAAGAGACCCAGTACTTC
TRBV7-9	NA	NA	13	TRBJ1-6	CASSHGGNSPLHF	TGTGCCAGCAGCCATGGGGGGAATTCACCCCTCCACTTT
TRBV30	TRBD2	NA	15	TRBJ2-1	CAWSVGASGNNEQFF	TGTGCCTGGAGTGTAGGGGCTAGCGGGAACAATGAGCAGTTCTTC
TRBV19	NA	few	14	TRBJ2-7	CASTAGGALYEQYF	TGTGCCAGTACAGCGGGCGGGGCACTCTACGAGCAGTACTTC
TRBV5-1	TRBD2	NA	16	TRBJ2-1	CASSRTSGRDMDEQFF	TGCGCCAGCAGCAGGACTAGCGGGAGGGATATGGATGAGCAGTTCTTC
TRBV11-2	TRBD1	many	14	TRBJ2-7	CASSLRAGGGEQYF	TGTGCCAGCAGCTTAAGGGCAGGGGGCGGTGAGCAGTACTTC
TRBV18	NA	few	13	TRBJ2-1	CASTSAGDNEQFF	TGTGCCAGCACGTCAGCAGGGGACAATGAGCAGTTCTTC
TRBV28	NA	once	15	TRBJ2-6	CASSLGGSGADVLTF	TGTGCCAGCAGCCTCGGGGGTTCTGGGGCCGACGTCCTGACTTTC
TRBV20-1	NA	many	14	TRBJ1-5	CSAGGGHLNQPQHF	TGCAGTGCTGGGGGGGGACACCTCAATCAGCCCCAGCATTTT
TRBV6-1	TRBD1	few	15	TRBJ2-2	CASTPSGTGPRELFF	TGTGCCAGCACCCCCTCCGGGACAGGGCCCAGGGAGCTGTTTTTT
TRBV11-1	NA	many	13	TRBJ1-5	CASSSGTNQPQHF	TGTGCCAGCAGCTCGGGGACCAATCAGCCCCAGCATTTT
TRBV29-1	TRBD1	NA	14	TRBJ2-1	CSVHAGTGPPEQFF	TGCAGCGTGCACGCCGGGACAGGCCCCCCGGAGCAGTTCTTC
TRBV28	TRBD2	many	15	TRBJ2-7	CASSSTGTSYHEQYF	TGTGCCAGCAGCTCAACCGGGACTAGCTATCACGAGCAGTACTTC
TRBV6-1	NA	many	14	TRBJ1-5	CASSPTGTFRAQHF	TGTGCCAGCAGTCCCACCGGGACATTTCGGGCCCAGCATTTT
TRBV20-1	NA	many	13	TRBJ2-5	CSARPGSGETQYF	TGCAGTGCTAGACCCGGGTCTGGGGAGACCCAGTACTTC
TRBV9	NA	many	12	TRBJ2-7	CASGTQGGEQYF	TGTGCCAGCGGGACGCAGGGCGGCGAGCAGTACTTC
TRBV20-1	NA	NA	16	TRBJ1-5	CSATPAVGHPNQPQHF	TGCAGTGCTACCCCCGCGGTGGGGCACCCAAATCAGCCCCAGCATTTT
TRBV6-2/TRBV6-3	NA	few	15	TRBJ2-5	CASSYSKKRGETQYF	TGTGCCAGCAGTTACTCGAAAAAGCGAGGAGAGACCCAGTACTTC
TRBV2	NA	many	16	TRBJ1-5	CASSPVGPWVNQPQHF	TGTGCCAGCAGCCCCGTCGGTCCGTGGGTCAATCAGCCCCAGCATTTT